Following are 11 T cell receptor beta chains from one sample sequenced in a study of T cells in Graves' hyperthyroidism and ophthalmopathy. Regions amplified from RNA transcripts were the TCR beta CDR3 regions. Using the HTBI primer set, a first-round RT-PCR was run on the TCR CDR3. TCRdb independently ran MiXCR on the multiplex PCR reads; one entry per CDR3 protein. The sample includes over 400,000 distinct CDR3 sequences, about 20% seen only once; the top ten take about 49%. Specimen: blood. Every receptor here comes from a woman in her 70s with Graves' ophthalmopathy.

The chain employs TRBV20-1 and TRBJ2-5; TRBD2 might be the D (7 bases). Trimming shortened V by 2 bases and J by 5 bases, and 21 bases separated the two germline ends. Germline V gene sequence: CDR1 DFQATT, CDR2 SNEGSKA (reference sequence). CDR3 length equals 16 residues. CDR3 protein: CSARTGTGGRRETQYF. Here the CDR3 DNA reads TGCAGTGCTAGAACCGGGACCGGGGGGCGCCGTGAGACCCAGTACTTC.

The sample holds many counts of this clonotype. V gene TRBV11-2 combines with J gene TRBJ2-3; 8 nucleotides line up with TRBD2. Looked up from germline, CDR1 is SGHAT and CDR2 is FQNNGV. The V gene end was trimmed by 3 bases and the J gene end by 1 base; junction bases not matched to a gene: 6. This CDR3 comprises 16 residues. The DNA of the CDR3 is TGTGCCAGCAGCTTTCGGGGGGGAGGTGGCACAGATACGCAGTATTTT. This codes for CASSFRGGGGTDTQYF.

The gene calls are TRBV4-3 and TRBJ1-5, with 7 bases that match TRBD1. Trimming at V came to 0 bases and at J to 6 bases, leaving 8 bases not matched to a gene. From germline, CDR1 is LGHNA and CDR2 YSLEER. The CDR3 has 16 amino acids. CDR3 DNA: TGCGCCAGCAGCCAAGATTGGAGGGGGCAGGGTCAGCCCCAGCATTTT. It encodes CASSQDWRGQGQPQHF.

The V call is TRBV20-1, the J call TRBJ2-1, with D possibly being TRBD1 (5 bases). Trimming shortened V by 6 bases and J by 2 bases, and 8 bases separated the two germline ends. The CDR3 runs to 12 residues. Germline-derived CDR1 and CDR2 are DFQATT and SNEGSKA (reference sequence). CDR3: CSAKGPYNEQFF. The CDR3 DNA follows: TGCAGTGCGAAGGGGCCCTACAATGAGCAGTTCTTC.

The table lists this clonotype with a few counts. The rearrangement joins TRBV5-5 to TRBJ1-5, with D maybe TRBD1 (5 bases). Germline V gene data show CDR1 as SGHKS and CDR2 as YYEKEE (reference sequence). Trimming removed 1 base at V and 0 bases at J, with 11 bases between. This CDR3 has 16 amino acids. The DNA for the CDR3 is TGTGCCAGCAGCTTGACAGGACTTTATAGCAATCAGCCCCAGCATTTT. Protein sequence: CASSLTGLYSNQPQHF.

V is TRBV6-1 and J is TRBJ2-2; D is perhaps TRBD1 (5 bases). Germline V gene sequence: CDR1 MNHNS, CDR2 SASEGT. Trimming cost V 4 bases and J 5 bases, with 14 bases left between them. The CDR3 is 15 residues long. In DNA form, the CDR3 reads TGTGCCAGCAGTGGGGGCAGGGCCCGAACCGGGGAGCTGTTTTTT. It specifies CASSGGRARTGELFF.

The sample holds many counts of this clonotype. This chain links TRBV12-3 or TRBV12-4 with TRBJ1-1; tentatively, D is TRBD1 (5 bases). CDR3 length: 14 amino acids. The V gene lost 3 bases and the J gene lost 0 bases, with 8 bases spanning the gap. CDR3 DNA: TGTGCCAGCAGTTTGGGGGAGATGAACACTGAAGCTTTCTTT. Translation gives CASSLGEMNTEAFF.

The chain employs TRBV9 and TRBJ1-6, with a possible D match to TRBD1 (6 bases). V lost 0 bases to trimming and J lost 7 bases, with 11 bases between them. The V gene's germline CDR1 is SGDLS and CDR2 YYNGEE. CDR3 size: 15 residues. The chain's CDR3 is CASSVAQGQNSPLHF. For the CDR3, the DNA is TGTGCCAGCAGCGTAGCTCAGGGGCAGAATTCACCCCTCCACTTT. Full variable domain (outside the CDR3, taken from reference TRBV9 and TRBJ1-6): DSGVTQTPKHLITATGQRVTLRCSPRSGDLSVYWYQQSLDQGLQFLIQYYNGEERAKGNILERFSAQQFPDLHSELNLSSLELGDSALYFCASSVAQGQNSPLHFGNGTRLTVT.

This chain links TRBV19 with TRBJ2-1; D uncertain. Germline CDR1 reads LNHDA; CDR2 reads SQIVND (reference sequence). V was pared by 2 bases and J by 0 bases, with 8 bases between. The CDR3 covers 15 residues. CDR3 amino acids: CASSISGNSYNEQFF. CDR3 nucleotide sequence: TGTGCCAGTAGTATAAGTGGTAACTCCTACAATGAGCAGTTCTTC.

A few counts support this clonotype. The chain is built from TRBV5-1 and TRBJ1-4; possibly TRBD1 for D (6 bases). This CDR3 has 14 amino acids. Germline V gene lookup returns CDR1 SGHRS and CDR2 YFSETQ. V gave up 4 bases and J gave up 8 bases, with 15 bases separating them. The CDR3 DNA reads TGCGCCAGCAGCCCCGGGACAAGTAAGGAAAAACTGTTTTTT. This codes for CASSPGTSKEKLFF.

The chain recombines TRBV29-1 with TRBJ1-2; D might be TRBD1 (6 bases). Looked up from germline, CDR1 is SQVTM and CDR2 is ANQGSEA. The CDR3 has 13 residues. V dropped 8 bases and J dropped 4 bases, with 17 bases sitting between them. The CDR3 DNA is TGCAGCCTTTGGGGGGGGCTTGGCTATGGCTACACCTTC. Residues: CSLWGGLGYGYTF.